A selection of T cell receptor beta chains follows, all from one sample in a study of blood T cell repertoires in COVID-19. Repertoires were generated with immunoSEQ multiplex PCR, while TCRdb's copy carries only in-frame clones and drops some. The sample shows roughly 190,000 clones, approximately 85% of them seen only once. The sample taken for sequencing was peripheral blood. The receptors were sampled from a woman aged 55-69 years with acute or convalescent COVID-19. CDR3s include the opening cysteine and the closing phenylalanine or tryptophan. D genes are given only for firm matches. Clone size, where shown, is once, few, many, or a class for clones that have expanded.

v_call	clone_size	j_call	d_call	cdr3_aa	cdr3_nt
TRBV25-1	.	TRBJ1-5	.	CASSEGGTGGYQPQHF	TGTGCCAGCAGTGAGGGAGGGACGGGGGGGTATCAGCCCCAGCATTTT
TRBV27	.	TRBJ1-1	TRBD1	CASTQLTGDTEAFF	TGTGCCAGCACCCAACTTACAGGGGACACTGAAGCTTTCTTT
TRBV10-3	.	TRBJ1-1	.	CATWDTNTEAFF	TGTGCCACTTGGGACACGAACACTGAAGCTTTCTTT
TRBV29-1	.	TRBJ1-1	TRBD1	CSVDRGYEAFF	TGCAGCGTAGACAGGGGTTATGAAGCTTTCTTT
TRBV6-5	.	TRBJ2-2	TRBD1	CASTRQGNTGELFF	TGTGCCAGCACCCGACAGGGTAACACCGGGGAGCTGTTTTTT
TRBV11-2	once	TRBJ2-3	TRBD2	CASSFRLAGGLDTQYF	TGTGCCAGCAGTTTCCGACTAGCGGGAGGCTTAGATACGCAGTATTTT
TRBV7-8	.	TRBJ1-3	.	CASSFAPSSSGNTIYF	TGTGCCAGCAGCTTTGCCCCGTCGAGCTCTGGAAACACCATATATTTT
TRBV5-1	.	TRBJ1-1	TRBD1	CASSLGGQLNTEAFF	TGCGCCAGCAGCTTGGGGGGACAGCTAAACACTGAAGCTTTCTTT
TRBV5-4	.	TRBJ2-5	TRBD1	CASSLGGTGGETQYF	TGTGCCAGCAGCTTGGGGGGGACAGGGGGAGAGACCCAGTACTTC
TRBV27	.	TRBJ2-6	.	CASSLIQGQPGANVLTF	TGTGCCAGCAGTTTAATTCAGGGCCAGCCTGGGGCCAACGTCCTGACTTTC
TRBV19	.	TRBJ2-7	TRBD1	CASSTEGGSAIYEQYF	TGTGCCAGTAGTACTGAAGGGGGCAGCGCGATCTACGAGCAGTACTTC
TRBV2	.	TRBJ2-2	TRBD2	CASSVTSGSGGELFF	TGTGCCAGCAGTGTGACTAGCGGGAGTGGCGGGGAGCTGTTTTTT
TRBV28	.	TRBJ2-5	TRBD2	CASSELAREETQYF	TGTGCCAGCAGTGAACTAGCGAGGGAGGAGACCCAGTACTTC
TRBV5-1	.	TRBJ1-2	TRBD1	CASSNPGQANYGYTF	TGCGCCAGCTCCAACCCGGGACAGGCCAACTATGGCTACACCTTC
TRBV4-1	.	TRBJ2-1	TRBD2	CASSLGLAIYNEQFF	TGCGCCAGCAGCCTTGGACTAGCGATCTACAATGAGCAGTTCTTC
TRBV3-1/TRBV3-2	.	TRBJ2-3	TRBD2	CASSQEPSGPSTDTQYF	TGTGCCAGCAGCCAAGAGCCTAGCGGTCCTAGCACAGATACGCAGTATTTT
TRBV20-1	.	TRBJ2-7	.	CSARGGQGESEQYF	TGCAGTGCTCGTGGGGGTCAGGGTGAATCCGAGCAGTACTTC
TRBV6-5	few	TRBJ1-3	TRBD1	CATTTGVSAGNTIYF	TGTGCCACTACGACAGGGGTCTCGGCTGGAAACACCATATATTTT
TRBV19	.	TRBJ2-3	.	CASSIVTTGMTDTQYF	TGTGCCAGTAGTATAGTCACCACAGGGATGACAGATACGCAGTATTTT
TRBV2	.	TRBJ2-1	TRBD2	CASTREGSDEQFF	TGTGCCAGCACCCGGGAGGGTAGCGATGAGCAGTTCTTC
TRBV9	.	TRBJ1-1	TRBD1	CASSPGTAEAFF	TGTGCCAGCAGCCCTGGGACAGCCGAAGCTTTCTTT
TRBV5-4	.	TRBJ2-4	TRBD1	CASSGGGQGNIQYF	TGTGCCAGCAGCGGGGGGGGACAGGGAAACATTCAGTACTTC
TRBV18	.	TRBJ1-2	TRBD1	CASSPWTGGDYGYTF	TGTGCCAGCTCACCTTGGACAGGGGGTGACTATGGCTACACCTTC